The 11 T cell receptor beta chains below all came from one sample that was sequenced in a study of beta chain features in type 1 diabetes. General observations from the study: Type 1 diabetes patients had moderately but significantly shorter TCRB CDR3s in all four CD4+ subsets.

What these receptors recognize is not known. Of the isolated RNA, all was reverse transcribed, and so the sequenced material was expressed TCRB transcripts. Clones were sequenced by immunoSEQ multiplex PCR, and TCRdb holds only the in-frame ones, with some missing. The sample holds 600,000 to 700,000 clones; around 15% are singletons and the top ten take about 0.02%. Material: naive CD4+ T cells from blood. These receptors originate from a man aged 18 to 35 with type 1 diabetes.

The CDR3 here is CASSPKAGASTDTQYF. The DNA of the CDR3 is TGTGCCAGCAGCCCAAAGGCGGGGGCAAGCACAGATACGCAGTATTTT. The chain employs TRBV5-4 and TRBJ2-3; tentatively, D is TRBD2 (7 bases). The germline CDR1 and CDR2 sequences are SGHNT and YYREEE (reference sequence). The V and J ends lost 4 bases and 0 bases respectively, with 15 bases between them. The CDR3 is 16 residues long.

A few counts support this clone. This chain links TRBV19 with TRBJ2-1; TRBD1 is a possible D gene (5 bases). The CDR3 runs to 16 residues. Germline V gene data show CDR1 as LNHDA and CDR2 as SQIVND (reference sequence). The V end was cut by 3 bases, the J end by 0 bases, with 12 bases between. CDR3 nucleotide sequence: TGTGCCAGTAGTATTCGAAGACAGCACTCCTACAATGAGCAGTTCTTC. It codes for CASSIRRQHSYNEQFF.

This chain uses TRBV9 with TRBJ2-5; D assignment may be TRBD1 or TRBD2 (5 bases each). Germline-derived CDR1 and CDR2 are SGDLS and YYNGEE. The CDR3 totals 16 residues. Trimming removed 0 bases at V and 4 bases at J, with 16 bases between. In DNA, the CDR3 is TGTGCCAGCAGCGTAGAACCGGGGCTCGCCCGAGAGACCCAGTACTTC. Protein sequence: CASSVEPGLARETQYF.

This clone occurred a few times. This chain links TRBV15 with TRBJ1-1; 7 bases agree with TRBD1. This CDR3 contains 14 residues. The V segment lost 1 base and the J segment 8 bases; nucleotides outside the gene matches: 7. Germline lookup yields CDR1 LNHNV and CDR2 YYDKDF (reference sequence). CDR3 sequence reads: CATSRVTGQTEAFF. CDR3 nucleotide sequence: TGTGCCACCAGCAGAGTGACAGGGCAAACCGAAGCTTTCTTT.

This clone was counted a few times. The chain has TRBV18 and TRBJ1-2; no reliable D call. This CDR3 has 16 amino acids. Per the germline V gene, CDR1 is KGHSH and CDR2 is LQKENI. V lost 3 bases and J 4 bases, leaving 18 bases between the germline ends. The CDR3 nucleotides are TGTGCCAGCTCACCTCAGGAAGGGTATCGAGGCTATGGCTACACCTTC. It codes for CASSPQEGYRGYGYTF.

This clone was seen only a few times. The chain recombines TRBV20-1 with TRBJ2-7; the D gene is possibly TRBD2 (5 bases). Trimming took off 6 bases at V and 6 bases at J, with 12 bases between the two ends. Germline V gives CDR1 DFQATT, CDR2 SNEGSKA (reference sequence). This CDR3 region has 11 residues. CDR3 sequence reads: CSAQRRGEQYF. DNA for the CDR3: TGCAGTGCCCAGCGGCGAGGCGAGCAGTACTTC.

The chain recombines TRBV5-1 with TRBJ2-6, with 9 nucleotides matching TRBD1. Unmatched junction bases numbered 6, after V lost 2 bases and J lost 0 bases. The CDR3 spans 18 residues. The germline CDR1 and CDR2 sequences are SGHRS and YFSETQ. CDR3 protein: CASSFGGTGISGANVLTF. CDR3 nucleotides: TGCGCCAGCAGCTTCGGCGGGACAGGGATCTCTGGGGCCAACGTCCTGACTTTC.

This clone was observed a few times. The chain uses TRBV5-5 and TRBJ2-1; D not resolved. The CDR3 has 15 amino acids. Trimming took off 5 bases at V and 0 bases at J, with 12 bases between the two ends. Germline V gene sequence: CDR1 SGHKS, CDR2 YYEKEE (reference sequence). The CDR3 sequence: CASSLTPSSYNEQFF. CDR3 DNA: TGTGCCAGCAGTCTCACTCCCAGCTCCTACAATGAGCAGTTCTTC.

The V call is TRBV6-1, the J call TRBJ2-7; D uncertain. The CDR3 totals 12 residues. The ends were cut back, 2 bases at V and 7 bases at J, with 9 bases in the middle. Germline V lookup: CDR1 MNHNS, CDR2 SASEGT. CDR3 sequence reads: CASSERVWEQYF. In DNA form, the CDR3 reads TGTGCCAGCAGTGAAAGGGTGTGGGAGCAGTACTTC.

This clone appeared a few times. The rearrangement joins TRBV2 to TRBJ1-2; the D gene is possibly TRBD1 (5 bases). The CDR3 consists of 12 residues. CDR1 SNHLY and CDR2 FYNNEI come from the germline V gene. V was pared by 7 bases and J by 8 bases, with 14 bases between. The CDR3 protein is CASKGPRFGYTF. The CDR3 DNA reads TGTGCCAGCAAGGGGCCCCGTTTCGGCTACACCTTC.

This chain connects TRBV4-2 to TRBJ2-1; TRBD1 matches at 8 bases. Germline V CDR1 and CDR2: LGHNA, YNFKEQ. V shed 2 bases and J 1 base; nucleotides not matched to a gene: 10. This CDR3 region has 18 residues. The CDR3 sequence: CASSQTGGLGQSYNEQFF. The DNA of the CDR3 is TGTGCCAGCAGCCAAACAGGGGGTCTCGGACAATCCTACAATGAGCAGTTCTTC.